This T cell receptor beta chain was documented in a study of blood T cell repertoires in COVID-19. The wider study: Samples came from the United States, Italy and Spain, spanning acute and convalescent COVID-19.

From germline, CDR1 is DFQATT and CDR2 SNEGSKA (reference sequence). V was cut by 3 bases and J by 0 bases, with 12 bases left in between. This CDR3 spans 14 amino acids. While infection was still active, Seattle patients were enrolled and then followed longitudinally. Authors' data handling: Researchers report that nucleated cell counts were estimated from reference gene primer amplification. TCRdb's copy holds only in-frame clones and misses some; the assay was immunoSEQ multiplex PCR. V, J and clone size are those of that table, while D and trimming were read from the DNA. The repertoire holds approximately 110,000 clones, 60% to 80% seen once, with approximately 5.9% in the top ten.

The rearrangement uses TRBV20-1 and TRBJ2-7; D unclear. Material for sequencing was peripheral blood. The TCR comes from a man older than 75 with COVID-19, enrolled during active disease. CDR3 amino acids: CSASPTMSSYEQYF. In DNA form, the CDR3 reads TGCAGTGCTAGTCCTACCATGAGCTCCTACGAGCAGTACTTC.